The next 10 T cell receptor beta chains were all read from a single sample in a study of quantifying T cell responses using KT2 cells. Across the study: RNA was reverse transcribed with TCR alpha and beta constant-region primers.

An oligo carrying a UMI was ligated to the cDNA 3' end. The first PCR ran approximately 4 cycles with an equimolar RC1.1 and RC1.2 beta primer mix. TCRdb reprocessed the UMI-ligation and nested PCR reads with MiXCR, giving one entry per CDR3 protein. The sample comprises roughly 51,000 distinct CDR3 sequences, 9% to 15% of which are singletons, and about 9.5% rests with the top ten. Sequenced sample: PBMCs spiked with cells of the T cell clone KT2. The receptors were sampled from a human donor.

The chain carries TRBV20-1 and TRBJ1-2; no clear D. V lost 6 bases and J lost 3, with 11 bases in between. Per the germline V gene, CDR1 is DFQATT and CDR2 is SNEGSKA (reference sequence). CDR3 size: 12 residues. CDR3 sequence (DNA): TGCAGTGCCGGCTTGAGCCACTATGGCTACACCTTC. This encodes CSAGLSHYGYTF.

The chain recombines TRBV12-3 or TRBV12-4 with TRBJ2-7, with 7 bases fitting TRBD1. The V segment lost 6 bases and the J segment 5 bases; nucleotides outside the gene matches: 10. This CDR3 has 14 amino acids. The CDR3 loop is CASRVTGRGNEQYF. The CDR3 DNA reads as TGTGCCAGCAGAGTGACAGGGCGCGGCAACGAGCAGTACTTC.

This clonotype was seen at least ten times. The V call is TRBV14, the J call TRBJ2-5; possible D gene TRBD2, 5 bases. Germline CDR1 is SGHDN and CDR2 is FVKESK. This CDR3 comprises 15 residues. Trimming pared 4 bases from V and 4 bases from J, leaving 16 bases between. CDR3: CASSLYGGRGETQYF. Here the CDR3 DNA reads TGTGCCAGCAGCCTCTATGGCGGCCGGGGAGAGACCCAGTACTTC.

This clonotype was observed at least ten times. V and J are TRBV30 and TRBJ1-1, with 8 bases that match TRBD1. The CDR3 has 15 residues. The germline V gene has CDR1 GTSNPN and CDR2 SVGIG (reference sequence). The ends lost 6 bases at V and 2 bases at J; junction bases unmatched: 11. The CDR3 loop reads CACPTDRGSNTEAFF. In nucleotides, the CDR3 is TGTGCCTGCCCGACTGACAGGGGAAGTAACACTGAAGCTTTCTTT.

This clonotype was seen many times. V gene TRBV20-1 combines with J gene TRBJ1-1; D remains unclear. The V end was cut by 3 bases, the J end by 2 bases, with 4 bases between. Germline V lookup: CDR1 DFQATT, CDR2 SNEGSKA (reference sequence). The CDR3 runs 11 residues. CDR3 sequence: CSASPNTEAFF. As DNA, the CDR3 is TGCAGTGCTAGCCCTAACACTGAAGCTTTCTTT.

This clonotype was recorded at least ten times. The chain has TRBV7-9 and TRBJ1-4; D uncertain. The CDR3 spans 14 residues. Germline V gene data show CDR1 as SEHNR and CDR2 as FQNEAQ (reference sequence). Trimming cost V 5 bases and J 7 bases, with 14 bases left between them. Here the CDR3 DNA reads TGTGCCAGCAGCATAAGATTGAACGTTGAAAAACTGTTTTTT. Amino acid sequence: CASSIRLNVEKLFF.

The CDR3 here is CASSPRGFPLEGYTF. Here the CDR3 DNA reads TGTGCCAGCAGCCCCCGAGGCTTTCCCTTGGAGGGCTACACCTTC. The J gene is TRBJ1-2, the V gene TRBV7-2; D gene uncertain. Trimming took off 5 bases at V and 8 bases at J, with 21 bases between the two ends. Looked up from germline, CDR1 is SGHTA and CDR2 is FQGNSA. CDR3 size: 15 residues.

The chain carries TRBV7-9 and TRBJ1-2, with D hard to call. Germline V lookup: CDR1 SEHNR, CDR2 FQNEAQ (reference sequence). The CDR3 has 12 residues. V lost 4 bases to trimming and J lost 7 bases, with 10 bases between them. CDR3 in amino acids: CASSSGSGGYTF. The CDR3 DNA reads TGTGCCAGCAGCTCTGGTAGTGGTGGCTACACCTTC.

This clonotype has just a few counts. V gene TRBV9 combines with J gene TRBJ2-7; D is uncertain. The CDR3 totals 14 residues. V lost 0 bases and J lost 0, with 7 bases in between. Germline values: CDR1 SGDLS, CDR2 YYNGEE. This CDR3 reads CASSVGQNSYEQYF. The CDR3 nucleotides are TGTGCCAGCAGCGTAGGGCAGAACTCCTACGAGCAGTACTTC.

This clonotype was seen a handful of times. The chain uses TRBV4-2 and TRBJ2-7; D gene unclear. The CDR3 extends over 14 amino acids. Germline V gene data show CDR1 as LGHNA and CDR2 as YNFKEQ. Trimming pared 1 base from V and 0 bases from J, leaving 7 bases between. The CDR3 loop reads CASSQVGHSYEQYF. The CDR3 DNA reads TGTGCCAGCAGCCAAGTCGGGCACTCCTACGAGCAGTACTTC.